This T cell receptor (beta chain) is drawn from a study of blood T cell repertoires in COVID-19. Background on the study: The United States, Italy and Spain were the sources of the acute and convalescent COVID-19 samples. In each case, the material was cDNA or gDNA derived from T cells, B-cell-depleted T cells, or PBMCs.

With 2 bases removed from V and 2 bases from J, the gap between germline ends came to 6 bases. The CDR3 spans 12 residues. The germline gives CDR1 GTSNPN, CDR2 SVGIG (reference sequence). Clones were sequenced by immunoSEQ multiplex PCR, and TCRdb holds only the in-frame ones, with some missing. The repertoire holds roughly 570,000 clones, with 85% to 90% as singletons. The Seattle patients, enrolled during active infection, were followed longitudinally. This chain joins TRBV30 and TRBJ2-5; D might be TRBD2 (5 bases). Source material: peripheral blood. The receptor's source is a woman aged 50 to 60 with COVID-19, enrolled during active disease. The CDR3 DNA follows: TGTGCCTGGAGTCTAGCACAAGAGACCCAGTACTTC. Its translation is CAWSLAQETQYF.